The subject of this entry is one T cell receptor beta chain. What this receptor recognizes is not known. No qualities accompany the bases; no much larger clone lies one base away. The Qiagen DNeasy kit was used to extract genomic DNA both from unsorted PBMCs and from the negatively selected CD4+ and CD8+ fractions. Using primers that anneal to V and J segments, immunoSEQ multiplex PCR amplified the TCR beta CDR3 regions. A synthetic immune receptor repertoire was used to minimize amplification bias, and any remaining bias was removed computationally after sequencing. Regarding the original processing steps: Repertoire diversity was quantified as the Shannon entropy index using custom Python scripts. Unsorted, CD4+ and CD8+ repertoires were analyzed separately, except for combined analyses in which CD4+ and CD8+ sequences were merged in silico. A clone counted as expanded when the clone's frequency after treatment rose at least 2-fold relative to C1D1, and clones undetected at baseline were given a pseudocount of 0.5. Clones with 0 or 1 copy at C1D1 were defined as singleton clones, while clones with 2 or more copies were defined as non-singleton clones. Clones expanded in unsorted samples were assigned a CD4+, CD8+ or unknown annotation through matching of protein sequences in sorted samples from the same patient. Wilcoxon tests were applied to paired samples to test diversity changes from C1D1 to C4D1. As stored in TCRdb, this immuneACCESS dataset retains in-frame rearrangements with V and J assigned. A fraction of the clones does not appear; measured against another copy, unresolved V genes explain less than half of the discrepancy, and the remainder lacks a known reason. The V and J calls and clone size come from that table; D and trimming were worked out from the DNA. For this sample the table gives approximately 30,000 clones, of which over 60% were detected only once. The top ten clonotypes cover roughly 3.4% of the sample.

Sample time point, as interpreted from the label and publication: cycle 4 day 1 (C4D1), after 6 weeks of nivolumab. Every trial patient had relapsed following autologous stem cell transplantation, and prior brentuximab vedotin exposure was what differed among cohorts A, B and C. The trial cohort comprised about 60 patients with relapsed/refractory classical Hodgkin lymphoma whose best overall responses were complete response, partial response or progressive disease. In the multi-cohort phase II CheckMate 205 trial, trial patients received single-agent nivolumab. Best overall response was determined by an independent review committee according to the 2007 International Working Group response criteria. Trial PBMCs were obtained immediately prior to nivolumab initiation (C1D1) and on therapy at cycle 2 day 1 and cycle 4 day 1. Peripheral blood was collected in 8 mL Vacutainer Cell Preparation Tubes, from which PBMCs were isolated by centrifugation and then cryopreserved.

V is trimmed back by 4 bases and J by 2 bases, and the junction contains 7 bases that no gene match accounts for. Spanning cysteine to phenylalanine, the CDR3 consists of 15 amino acids. This entry keeps only the CDR3 DNA: 45 bases, framed from base 1. CDR1 SGHTS and CDR2 YDEGEE are derived from the germline V gene. This sample stems from a study of PD-1 blockade in classical Hodgkin lymphoma (TCRdb year 2020). For the study in its entirety: Nivolumab dosing was 3 mg/kg intravenously every 2 weeks, continuing until either disease progression or unacceptable toxicity. The study used CyTOF and TCR beta sequencing to define a peripheral blood immune signature of response to PD-1 blockade in classical Hodgkin lymphoma.

The full study reports these points: A significant rise by C4D1 was seen in CD4+ but not CD8+ TCR diversity (p=0.0027 vs p=0.16), with the rise being most apparent in complete responders (p=0.02). Trial patients with a complete response had baseline diversity similar to that of newly diagnosed patients, while partial responders and progressors had significantly lower diversity. Baseline TCR diversity was reported to be lower in newly diagnosed patients than in healthy donors and to be lower still in relapsed/refractory patients. Lower diversity was observed in patients in whom nivolumab was started less than 1 year after ASCT, and these patients were excluded from later analyses so that confounding by immune reconstitution would be avoided. The study was restricted to a single clinical trial cohort, and the causes of repertoire differences, possibly disease activity or prior therapy, were left undefined.

This clonotype was sampled from a human donor with classical Hodgkin lymphoma. The chain links TRBV5-8 with TRBJ2-7; 9 nucleotides in the junction match TRBD1. Sequencing used peripheral blood mononuclear cells (PBMCs), obtained before the fourth cycle of nivolumab. The CDR3: CASSELRTGAYEQYF. The DNA is TGTGCCAGCAGCGAATTAAGGACAGGGGCCTACGAGCAGTACTTC.